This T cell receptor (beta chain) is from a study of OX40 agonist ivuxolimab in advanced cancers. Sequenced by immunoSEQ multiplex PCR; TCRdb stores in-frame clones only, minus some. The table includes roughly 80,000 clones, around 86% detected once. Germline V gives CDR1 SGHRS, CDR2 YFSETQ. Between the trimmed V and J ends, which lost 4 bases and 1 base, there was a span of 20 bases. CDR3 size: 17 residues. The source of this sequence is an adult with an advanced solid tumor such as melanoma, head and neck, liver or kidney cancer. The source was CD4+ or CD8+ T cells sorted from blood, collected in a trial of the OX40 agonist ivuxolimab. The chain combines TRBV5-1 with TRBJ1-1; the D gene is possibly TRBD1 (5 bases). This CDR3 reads CASSGGKVPTENTEAFF. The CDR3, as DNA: TGCGCCAGCAGCGGGGGGAAAGTCCCCACCGAGAACACTGAAGCTTTCTTT.